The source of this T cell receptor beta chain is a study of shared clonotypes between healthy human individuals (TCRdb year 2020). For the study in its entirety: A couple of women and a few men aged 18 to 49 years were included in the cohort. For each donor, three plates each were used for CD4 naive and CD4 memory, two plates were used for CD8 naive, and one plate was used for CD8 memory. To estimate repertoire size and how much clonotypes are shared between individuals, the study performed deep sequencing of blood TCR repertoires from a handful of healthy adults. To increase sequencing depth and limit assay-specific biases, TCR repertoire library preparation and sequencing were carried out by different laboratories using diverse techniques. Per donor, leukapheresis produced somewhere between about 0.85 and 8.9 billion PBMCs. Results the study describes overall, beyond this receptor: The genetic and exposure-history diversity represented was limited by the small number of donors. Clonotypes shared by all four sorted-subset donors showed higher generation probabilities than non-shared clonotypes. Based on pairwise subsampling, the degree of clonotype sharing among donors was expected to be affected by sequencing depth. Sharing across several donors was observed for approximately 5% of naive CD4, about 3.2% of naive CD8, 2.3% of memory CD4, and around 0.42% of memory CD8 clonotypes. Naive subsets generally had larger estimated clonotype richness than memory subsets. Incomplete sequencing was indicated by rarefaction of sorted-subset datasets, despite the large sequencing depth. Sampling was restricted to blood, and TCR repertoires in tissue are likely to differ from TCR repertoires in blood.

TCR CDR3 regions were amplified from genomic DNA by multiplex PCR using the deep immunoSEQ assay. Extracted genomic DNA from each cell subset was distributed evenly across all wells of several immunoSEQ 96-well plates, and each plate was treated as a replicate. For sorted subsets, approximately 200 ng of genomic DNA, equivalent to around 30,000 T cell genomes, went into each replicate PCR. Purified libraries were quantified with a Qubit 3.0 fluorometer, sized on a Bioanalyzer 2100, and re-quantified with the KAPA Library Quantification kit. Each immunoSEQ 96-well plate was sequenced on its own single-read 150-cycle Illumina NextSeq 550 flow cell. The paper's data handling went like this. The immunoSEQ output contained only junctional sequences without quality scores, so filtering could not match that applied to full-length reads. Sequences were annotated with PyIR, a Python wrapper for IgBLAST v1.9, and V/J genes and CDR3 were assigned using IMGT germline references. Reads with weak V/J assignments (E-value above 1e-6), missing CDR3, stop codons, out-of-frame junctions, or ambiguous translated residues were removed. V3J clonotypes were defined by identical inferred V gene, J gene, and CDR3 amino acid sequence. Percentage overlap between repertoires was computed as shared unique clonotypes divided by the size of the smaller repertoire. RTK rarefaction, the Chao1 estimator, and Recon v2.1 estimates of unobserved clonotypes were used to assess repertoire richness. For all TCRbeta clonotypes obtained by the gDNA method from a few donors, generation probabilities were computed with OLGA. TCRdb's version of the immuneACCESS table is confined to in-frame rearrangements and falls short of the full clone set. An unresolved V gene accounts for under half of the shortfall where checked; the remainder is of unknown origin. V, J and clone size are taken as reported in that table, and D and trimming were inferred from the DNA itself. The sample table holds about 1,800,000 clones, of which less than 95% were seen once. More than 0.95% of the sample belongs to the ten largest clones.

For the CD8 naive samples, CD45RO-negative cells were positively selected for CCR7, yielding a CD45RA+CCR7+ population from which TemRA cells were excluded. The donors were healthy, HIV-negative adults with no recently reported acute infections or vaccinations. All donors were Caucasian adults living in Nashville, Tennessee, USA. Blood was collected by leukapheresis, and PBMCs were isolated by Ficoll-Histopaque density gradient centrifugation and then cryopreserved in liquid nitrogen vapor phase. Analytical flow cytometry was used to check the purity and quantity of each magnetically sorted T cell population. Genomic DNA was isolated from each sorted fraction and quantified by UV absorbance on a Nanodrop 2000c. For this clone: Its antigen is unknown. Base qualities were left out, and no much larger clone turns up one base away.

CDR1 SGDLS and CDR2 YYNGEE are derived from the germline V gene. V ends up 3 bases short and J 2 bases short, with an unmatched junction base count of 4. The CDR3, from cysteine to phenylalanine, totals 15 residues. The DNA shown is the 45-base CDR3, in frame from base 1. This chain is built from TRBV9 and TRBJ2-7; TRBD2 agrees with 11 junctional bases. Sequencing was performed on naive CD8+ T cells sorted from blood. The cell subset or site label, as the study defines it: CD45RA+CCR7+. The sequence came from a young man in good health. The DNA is TGTGCCAGCAGCGACGGGACTAGCGGAACCTACGAGCAGTACTTC. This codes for CASSDGTSGTYEQYF.